This entry features one T cell receptor beta chain sequence. Its cognate antigen is unknown. The data belong to a study of T cell responses to AZD1222 COVID-19 vaccine. Findings of the study overall: A mostly white British donor set with more females was recruited, and clonal diversity was possibly underestimated. Only after the peak T cell response were repertoires sampled. Across the whole spike, CD4 TCRs peaked at regions 160-218 and 743-854.

Sequenced by immunoSEQ multiplex PCR; TCRdb stores in-frame clones only, minus some. The table shows over 75,000 clones, with around nine tenths occurring only once. The receptor's source is an adult who received the AZD1222 COVID-19 vaccine. Sample: peripheral blood, taken 28 days after the second AZD1222 dose.

CDR3 amino acids: CASSHRRGNELFF. The DNA of the CDR3 is TGTGCCAGCAGCCATAGGAGGGGAAACGAGCTGTTTTTT. This sequence joins TRBV3-1 (or the pseudogene TRBV3-2) and TRBJ2-2, with D perhaps TRBD2 (6 bases). The CDR3 runs 13 residues. Germline CDR1 reads LGHDT; CDR2 reads YNNKEL (reference sequence). Trimming took off 3 bases at V and 11 bases at J, with 13 bases between the two ends.